The 17 T cell receptor beta chains reported below all come from one sample, sequenced in a study of cytomegalovirus exposure and HLA in healthy donors. The method was immunoSEQ multiplex PCR; TCRdb's version includes in-frame clones alone and lacks a portion of them. The data contain about 240,000 clones, approximately 83% of them singletons. The sequenced sample consisted of PBMCs. Receptor source: a woman aged 25 to 39 in good health and CMV-seropositive.

The chain uses TRBV27 and TRBJ2-7; tentatively, D is TRBD2 (6 bases). This CDR3 region has 14 residues. Trimming took off 5 bases at V and 1 base at J, with 12 bases between the two ends. Germline V CDR1 and CDR2: MNHEY, SMNVEV (reference sequence). CDR3 region: CASSQGLTSYEQYF. The CDR3 nucleotides read TGTGCCAGCAGTCAGGGACTGACGTCCTACGAGCAGTACTTC.

The CDR3 reads CASSFPGSVQPQHF. DNA of the CDR3: TGTGCCAGCAGTTTCCCAGGGTCCGTTCAGCCCCAGCATTTT. The chain joins TRBV28 to TRBJ1-5; D is possibly TRBD1 (5 bases). Per the germline V gene, CDR1 is MDHEN and CDR2 is SYDVKM. The CDR3 extends over 14 amino acids. Trimming pared 3 bases from V and 6 bases from J, leaving 12 bases between.

In nucleotides, the CDR3 is TGTGCCAGCAATTGGGCAGGGGGCCCTGCGGACACTGAAGCTTTCTTT. Translation: CASNWAGGPADTEAFF. V is TRBV27 and J is TRBJ1-1; 8 bases are a match to TRBD1. J gave up 3 bases and V 7 bases, and 13 bases lay outside the gene matches. The germline gives CDR1 MNHEY, CDR2 SMNVEV (reference sequence). This CDR3 has 16 residues.

The V and J genes are TRBV23-1 and TRBJ1-1; D perhaps matches TRBD1 (5 bases). TRBV23-1 has ORF status, its function being uncertain. CDR3 size: 15 residues. V shed 0 bases and J shed 3 bases, with 11 bases lying between them. Written as DNA, the CDR3 is TGCGCCAGCAGTCAATCGGTGGGGGGATACACTGAAGCTTTCTTT. It codes for CASSQSVGGYTEAFF.

This clone was observed a single time. The chain combines TRBV11-3 with TRBJ2-1; 8 nucleotides match TRBD2. The CDR3 loop spans 14 amino acids. Germline values: CDR1 SGHNT, CDR2 YENEEA. V trimming: 5 bases; J trimming: 8 bases; junction bases outside the gene matches: 8. The CDR3 DNA is TGTGCCAGCAGCCCCTTGTTAGCGGGATATGAGCAGTTCTTC. This encodes CASSPLLAGYEQFF.

The chain carries TRBV4-2 and TRBJ1-5; 9 bases agree with TRBD1. The CDR3 has 16 residues. CDR1 and CDR2 (germline): LGHNA, YNFKEQ. V lost 5 bases to trimming and J lost 12 bases; unmatched junction nucleotides: 17. The CDR3 loop is CASSVELDRGNGYQHF. The DNA for the CDR3 is TGTGCCAGCAGCGTAGAGTTGGACAGGGGAAATGGTTACCAGCATTTT.

The chain recombines TRBV27 with TRBJ2-2; 7 nucleotides match TRBD2. The trim removed 6 bases at V and 5 bases at J, leaving 3 bases unmatched. This CDR3 region has 13 residues. Germline CDR1 MNHEY, CDR2 SMNVEV (reference sequence). The CDR3 nucleotides are TGTGCCAGCAGGTTCGGGGGGACCGGGGAGCTGTTTTTT. It codes for CASRFGGTGELFF.

V gene TRBV5-1 combines with J gene TRBJ2-3, with D possibly TRBD2 on 5 matching bases. Germline CDR1 reads SGHRS; CDR2 reads YFSETQ. The V and J ends lost 7 bases and 2 bases respectively, with 17 bases between them. The CDR3 is made up of 15 amino acids. CDR3 DNA sequence: TGCGCCAGCTCACTGGGGAGCGGATACACAGATACGCAGTATTTT. This sequence encodes CASSLGSGYTDTQYF. Complete variable domain (other parts from reference TRBV5-1 and TRBJ2-3): KAGVTQTPRYLIKTRGQQVTLSCSPISGHRSVSWYQQTPGQGLQFLFEYFSETQRNKGNFPGRFSGRQFSNSRSEMNVSTLELGDSALYLCASSLGSGYTDTQYFGPGTRLTVL.

The rearrangement uses TRBV27 and TRBJ1-1; TRBD1 aligns across 9 bases. Germline values: CDR1 MNHEY, CDR2 SMNVEV (reference sequence). This CDR3 has 15 residues. J gave up 8 bases and V 5 bases, and 12 bases lay outside the gene matches. The DNA of the CDR3 is TGTGCCAGCAGTCCCTACTCCGGGACAGGGTCGGAAGCTTTCTTT. Residues: CASSPYSGTGSEAFF.

The V call is TRBV9, the J call TRBJ2-3, with TRBD2 matching 7 bases. Germline V lookup: CDR1 SGDLS, CDR2 YYNGEE. The CDR3 sequence is 16 residues long. With 4 bases clipped from V and 1 base from J, the junction kept 9 bases outside the gene matches. The CDR3 region has the DNA TGTGCCAGCAGCTCCCAAGCGCTAGCGGGCACAGATACGCAGTATTTT. It specifies CASSSQALAGTDTQYF.

The gene calls are TRBV5-1 and TRBJ1-5, with 8 nucleotides matching TRBD1. The length of the CDR3 is 15 residues. Looked up from germline, CDR1 is SGHRS and CDR2 is YFSETQ. V was pared by 2 bases and J by 1 base, with 2 bases of the junction left unmatched. CDR3 in amino acids: CASSLQGGSNQPQHF. The CDR3 DNA reads as TGCGCCAGCAGCTTACAGGGGGGAAGCAATCAGCCCCAGCATTTT.

This clone was observed a single time. The rearrangement uses TRBV7-9 and TRBJ1-5; maybe TRBD1 (6 bases). CDR1 is SEHNR and CDR2 is FQNEAQ in the germline V gene (reference sequence). V lost 5 bases to trimming and J lost 5 bases, with 16 bases between them. The CDR3 length is 15 residues. This CDR3 reads CASSRLGGLDQPQHF. CDR3 DNA sequence: TGTGCCAGCAGCCGATTAGGGGGACTAGATCAGCCCCAGCATTTT. Using reference TRBV7-9 and TRBJ1-5 for the parts outside the CDR3, the full variable domain is DTGVSQNPRHKITKRGQNVTFRCDPISEHNRLYWYRQTLGQGPEFLTYFQNEAQLEKSRLLSDRFSAERPKGSFSTLEIQRTEQGDSAMYLCASSRLGGLDQPQHFGDGTRLSIL.

J is TRBJ2-3 and V is TRBV6-5; the D is unclear. Trimming left V 4 bases short and J 6 bases short, with 14 bases between. Germline V gives CDR1 MNHEY, CDR2 SVGAGI. The length of the CDR3 is 14 residues. The CDR3 sequence: CASSSFNLADTQYF. The CDR3 nucleotides are TGTGCCAGCAGTTCCTTCAACCTTGCGGATACGCAGTATTTT.

This clone was seen just once. The chain combines TRBV5-1 with TRBJ2-3, with TRBD1 matching over 7 bases. This CDR3 has 14 residues. After removal of 2 bases from V and 6 bases from J, the junction contained 6 bases not matched to a gene. Germline V CDR1 and CDR2: SGHRS, YFSETQ. CDR3 nucleotides: TGCGCCAGCAGCTTCACCCAGGGGGTCGATACGCAGTATTTT. This codes for CASSFTQGVDTQYF.

The rearrangement links TRBV25-1 to TRBJ2-5; no definite D call. The ends were cut back, 4 bases at V and 4 bases at J, with 7 bases in the middle. The CDR3 length is 12 residues. The germline V gene has CDR1 MGHDK and CDR2 SYGVNS. CDR3 residues: CASSASGETQYF. The CDR3 nucleotides are TGTGCCAGCAGTGCCTCGGGAGAGACCCAGTACTTC.

The rearrangement joins TRBV18 to TRBJ2-5; TRBD1 matches at 12 bases. The CDR3 is 19 amino acids. With 5 bases clipped from V and 5 bases from J, the junction kept 18 bases outside the gene matches. In germline, CDR1 is KGHSH, CDR2 LQKENI. The CDR3 here is CASSTAGQGARVVRETQYF. The CDR3 coding sequence is TGTGCCAGCTCAACCGCGGGACAGGGGGCGCGAGTGGTTCGGGAGACCCAGTACTTC.

The chain employs TRBV5-1 and TRBJ2-7, with D possibly matching TRBD1 (6 bases). CDR1 and CDR2 from the germline V gene are SGHRS and YFSETQ. The CDR3 consists of 14 residues. Trimming left V 3 bases short and J 2 bases short, with 12 bases between. The DNA for the CDR3 is TGCGCCAGCAGCTGGACAGTCAGTACCTACGAGCAGTACTTC. Translated: CASSWTVSTYEQYF.